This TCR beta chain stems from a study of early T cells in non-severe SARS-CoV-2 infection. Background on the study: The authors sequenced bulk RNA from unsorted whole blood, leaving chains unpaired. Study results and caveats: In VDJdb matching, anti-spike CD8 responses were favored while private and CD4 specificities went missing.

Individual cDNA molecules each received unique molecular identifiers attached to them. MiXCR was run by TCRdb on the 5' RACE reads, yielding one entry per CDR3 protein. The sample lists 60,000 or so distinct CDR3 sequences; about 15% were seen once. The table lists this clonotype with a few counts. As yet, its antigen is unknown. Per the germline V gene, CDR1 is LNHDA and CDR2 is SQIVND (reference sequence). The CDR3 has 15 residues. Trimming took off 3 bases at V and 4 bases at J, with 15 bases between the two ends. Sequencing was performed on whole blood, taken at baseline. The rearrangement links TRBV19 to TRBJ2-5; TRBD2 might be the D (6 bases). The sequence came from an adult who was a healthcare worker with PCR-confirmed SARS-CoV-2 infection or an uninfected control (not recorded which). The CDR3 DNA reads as TGTGCCAGTAGTATTGCTCCCGGGAGAGGAGAGACCCAGTACTTC. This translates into CASSIAPGRGETQYF.